The TCR beta chain described here comes from a study of shared clonotypes between healthy human individuals. Naive CD8 cells were CD45RO-negative, positively selected for CCR7, excluding terminally differentiated effector memory CD45RA+ cells. Each sample came from a Caucasian adult donor living in Nashville, Tennessee. Generated by immunoSEQ multiplex PCR, the TCRdb table keeps only in-frame clones and is missing some. There are roughly 770,000 clones in the sample; around 96% occur only once, and about 0.21% lies in the top ten. The CDR3 is 15 residues long. Germline V lookup: CDR1 LGHNA, CDR2 YSLEER. V was pared by 6 bases and J by 4 bases, with 4 bases of the junction left unmatched.

V is TRBV4-3 and J is TRBJ2-1; 12 bases match TRBD2. This receptor was identified in a man aged 25-45 years in good health. Input material: naive CD8+ T cells sorted from blood. The DNA of the CDR3 is TGCGCCAGCAGTTGGGGACTAGCGGGTTACAATGAGCAGTTCTTC. This codes for CASSWGLAGYNEQFF.